This TCR beta chain derives from a study of blood T cell repertoires in COVID-19. Turning to the study itself: From the United States, Italy and Spain came samples of acute and convalescent COVID-19. Sample material is recorded as cDNA or gDNA derived from T cells, B-cell-depleted T cells, or PBMCs.

The CDR3 runs to 13 residues. The germline CDR1 and CDR2 sequences are SGHTA and FQGNSA. Losses at the gene ends were 5 bases for V and 6 bases for J; bases not matched to a gene: 6. The assay was immunoSEQ multiplex PCR, and TCRdb's table has in-frame clones only and misses some. The sample has hundreds of thousands of clones; approximately 86% are singletons. This clonotype was obtained from a woman aged 70-85 years with COVID-19, enrolled during active disease. V usage is TRBV7-2 and J usage is TRBJ2-7; 8 nucleotides align to TRBD1. Sequencing input: peripheral blood. For the CDR3, the DNA is TGTGCCAGCAGCCCAGGGGGCGTGGGCGAGCAGTACTTC. Translation: CASSPGGVGEQYF. Complete variable domain (other parts from reference TRBV7-2 and TRBJ2-7): GAGVSQSPSNKVTEKGKDVELRCDPISGHTALYWYRQSLGQGLEFLIYFQGNSAPDKSGLPSDRFSAERTGGSVSTLTIQRTQQEDSAVYLCASSPGGVGEQYFGPGTRLTVT.